One and the same sample provided the 17 T cell receptor beta chains below, sequenced in a study of blood T cell repertoires in COVID-19. Method: immunoSEQ multiplex PCR; TCRdb's copy keeps in-frame clones and lacks some. The sample includes 25,000 or so clones, 88% of them seen just once. The material sequenced was peripheral blood. These receptors originate from a woman aged 45-65 years with active COVID-19.

This rearrangement joins TRBV6-6 to TRBJ1-1; TRBD1 might be the D (6 bases). Germline CDR1 MNHNY, CDR2 SVGAGI (reference sequence). CDR3 size: 14 residues. Between the trimmed V and J ends, which lost 6 bases and 4 bases, there was a span of 15 bases. The CDR3 nucleotides read TGTGCCAGCAGCCTCCCAATGGACAGCACTGAAGCTTTCTTT. Amino acid sequence: CASSLPMDSTEAFF.

The chain has TRBV6-1 and TRBJ1-1, with TRBD1 as a possible D gene (5 bases). Germline lookup yields CDR1 MNHNS and CDR2 SASEGT. This CDR3 contains 15 residues. Trimming took 2 bases from V and 1 from J, leaving 11 bases between them. The CDR3 loop reads CASSESARANTEAFF. The CDR3 bases are TGTGCCAGCAGTGAATCGGCCAGGGCGAACACTGAAGCTTTCTTT.

This chain links TRBV2 with TRBJ1-5; TRBD1 matches at 11 bases. Per the germline V gene, CDR1 is SNHLY and CDR2 is FYNNEI. The CDR3 totals 16 residues. The ends lost 3 bases at V and 5 bases at J; junction bases unmatched: 6. This CDR3 is CASSDPGTGGDQPQHF. In DNA form, the CDR3 reads TGTGCCAGCAGTGACCCCGGGACAGGGGGTGATCAGCCCCAGCATTTT.

The chain has TRBV28 and TRBJ1-2; 8 bases are a match to TRBD1. The germline V gene encodes CDR1 MDHEN and CDR2 SYDVKM. V dropped 7 bases and J dropped 9; count of bases not matched to a gene: 13. The CDR3 has 14 amino acids. The CDR3, as DNA: TGTGCCAGCACCCCGACAGGGGAAAGGGGACGCTACACCTTC. Translation: CASTPTGERGRYTF.

The chain has TRBV10-3 and TRBJ2-2; 9 bases map to TRBD1. The CDR3 is made up of 16 amino acids. J lost 0 bases, V lost 5 bases, and 4 bases had no gene match. CDR1 and CDR2 from the germline V gene are ENHRY and SYGVKD. CDR3 sequence: CAISPTGGTNTGELFF. In DNA, the CDR3 is TGTGCCATCAGTCCAACAGGGGGCACGAACACCGGGGAGCTGTTTTTT.

The chain is built from TRBV11-3 and TRBJ1-1, with a weak D call TRBD1 (5 bases). CDR3 length: 13 amino acids. Germline V lookup: CDR1 SGHNT, CDR2 YENEEA. V lost 1 base, J lost 8 bases, and 11 bases lay in between. Written as DNA, the CDR3 is TGTGCCAGCAGCTTAGGCCCAGGGTGGGAAGCTTTCTTT. As protein: CASSLGPGWEAFF.

This clone appeared a few times. Different DNA sequences within this sample yield the same CDR3. The genes are TRBV27 and TRBJ1-5; D is possibly TRBD1 (6 bases). CDR3 length: 14 residues. Germline CDR1 reads MNHEY; CDR2 reads SMNVEV (reference sequence). Trimming cost V 3 bases and J 3 bases, with 9 bases left between them. Here the CDR3 reads CASSFRGSNQPQHF. In DNA form, the CDR3 reads TGTGCCAGCAGTTTTAGGGGGTCCAATCAGCCCCAGCATTTT.

This clone was counted a single time. The chain combines TRBV28 with TRBJ1-4; no definite D call. V dropped 7 bases and J dropped 0 bases, with 12 bases sitting between them. Germline V gives CDR1 MDHEN, CDR2 SYDVKM. This CDR3 is 15 amino acids long. This CDR3 is CASKRTAATNEKLFF. As DNA, the CDR3 is TGTGCCAGCAAGAGAACAGCCGCAACTAATGAAAAACTGTTTTTT.

The chain links TRBV14 to TRBJ2-1; maybe TRBD2 (7 bases). Germline values: CDR1 SGHDN, CDR2 FVKESK. V shed 6 bases and J shed 7 bases, with 16 bases lying between them. CDR3 length: 14 residues. CDR3 nucleotides: TGTGCCAGCAGGCCTTCAAGGGGGGGTAATGAGCAGTTCTTC. Encoded protein: CASRPSRGGNEQFF.

On this clone: At the DNA level, this CDR3 is encoded by other sequences in the same sample as well. The chain recombines TRBV19 with TRBJ2-7, with 10 bases matching TRBD1. The V and J ends lost 5 bases and 0 bases, in that order; junction bases with no gene match: 4. Germline CDR1 LNHDA, CDR2 SQIVND (reference sequence). The CDR3 has 15 amino acids. CDR3 sequence reads: CASSPGQGLSYEQYF. CDR3 nucleotides: TGTGCCAGTAGTCCGGGACAGGGGCTCTCCTACGAGCAGTACTTC.

This clone ranks as medium-sized (0.01 to 0.1%). The sample carries other DNA sequences with the same CDR3. This chain joins TRBV5-8 and TRBJ2-1; a possible D gene is TRBD2 (8 bases). Germline V lookup: CDR1 SGHTS, CDR2 YDEGEE. V gave up 0 bases and J gave up 9 bases, with 13 bases separating them. The CDR3 is 14 residues long. CDR3 nucleotide sequence: TGTGCCAGCAGCTTGGCGGGAGGGGGCAGTGAGCAGTTCTTC. Translation: CASSLAGGGSEQFF.

The chain carries TRBV2 and TRBJ2-1, with 8 bases fitting TRBD2. V was pared by 8 bases and J by 5 bases, with 8 bases of the junction left unmatched. CDR3 length equals 14 residues. CDR1 is SNHLY, CDR2 FYNNEI, per germline. CDR3 region: CASEPGLGNNEQFF. CDR3 sequence (DNA): TGTGCCAGCGAACCGGGACTAGGTAACAATGAGCAGTTCTTC.

The genes are TRBV28 and TRBJ1-5, with a possible D match to TRBD1 (6 bases). V lost 5 bases and J 5 bases, leaving 13 bases between the germline ends. CDR1 MDHEN and CDR2 SYDVKM come from the germline V gene. This CDR3 region has 14 residues. CDR3 coding DNA: TGTGCCAGCAGTAGGACAGAGTTGTATCAGCCCCAGCATTTT. Translation: CASSRTELYQPQHF. The whole variable domain, filled in from reference TRBV28 and TRBJ1-5, reads DVKVTQSSRYLVKRTGEKVFLECVQDMDHENMFWYRQDPGLGLRLIYFSYDVKMKEKGDIPEGYSVSREKKERFSLILESASTNQTSMYLCASSRTELYQPQHFGDGTRLSIL.

V is TRBV5-1 and J is TRBJ2-1, with D maybe TRBD2 (6 bases). Deletions cut 2 bases from V and 2 bases from J, with 14 bases between. Germline CDR1 is SGHRS and CDR2 is YFSETQ. The length of the CDR3 is 16 residues. CDR3 bases: TGCGCCAGCAGCTTTTCAGCGGGCGGGACCTACAATGAGCAGTTCTTC. As protein: CASSFSAGGTYNEQFF.

The chain carries TRBV18 and TRBJ2-7; 8 nucleotides line up with TRBD1. J gave up 2 bases and V 2 bases, and 2 bases lay outside the gene matches. Germline CDR1 KGHSH, CDR2 LQKENI. CDR3 length: 14 residues. The DNA of the CDR3 is TGTGCCAGCTCACCAGGGACAGGACCCTACGAGCAGTACTTC. It translates to CASSPGTGPYEQYF.

The chain carries TRBV11-2 and TRBJ1-5, with 7 bases that match TRBD1. With 6 bases clipped from V and 5 bases from J, the junction kept 4 bases outside the gene matches. The germline gives CDR1 SGHAT, CDR2 FQNNGV. The CDR3 spans 13 residues. The CDR3 protein is CASSTDRDQPQHF. CDR3 bases: TGTGCCAGCAGTACAGACAGGGATCAGCCCCAGCATTTT.

The V and J genes are TRBV7-6 and TRBJ2-1, with D hard to call. In germline, CDR1 is SGHVS, CDR2 FNYEAQ. CDR3 length equals 12 residues. Trimming pared 1 base from V and 6 bases from J, leaving 4 bases between. CDR3 coding DNA: TGTGCCAGCAGCTTAGATCGCAATGAGCAGTTCTTC. Its translation: CASSLDRNEQFF.